A selection of T cell receptor beta chains follows, all from one sample in a study of CD8 T cells in ankylosing spondylitis. TCRdb re-called the 5' RACE reads with MiXCR, one entry per CDR3 protein. Of 300,000 to 400,000 distinct CDR3 sequences in the sample, 20% to 25% were seen once. The specimen sequenced was blood, either unsorted or a sorted T cell fraction (not recorded which). These receptors originate from a male donor with ankylosing spondylitis or in good health (not recorded which). Both conserved end residues are part of each CDR3. Each record gives: J gene, clone size, V gene, D gene, CDR3 DNA, CDR3 protein. The D gene is left open where the match is weak. Size tells how often a clone was seen (once, few, many) or the class of an expanded clone, and some rows leave it out.

>TRBJ2-2|few|TRBV6-5|-
TGTGCCAGCAGTTACCATAACACCGGGGAGCTGTTTTTT
CASSYHNTGELFF
>TRBJ2-1|-|TRBV15|TRBD1
TGTGCCACCAGCAGAGACGGGACAGAGAGCGAGCAGTTCTTC
CATSRDGTESEQFF
>TRBJ2-7|few|TRBV9|-
TGTGCCAGCAGCGTAGCTATGGGAGACGAGCAGTACTTC
CASSVAMGDEQYF
>TRBJ2-2|-|TRBV24-1|TRBD2
TGTGCCACCAGCGCTGGGGGGGTCGGGGAGCTGTTTTTT
CATSAGGVGELFF
>TRBJ2-5|few|TRBV24-1|-
TGTGCCACCAGTGGATTAGAGGCCGGTGGGGAGACCCAGTACTTC
CATSGLEAGGETQYF
>TRBJ2-3|-|TRBV6-4|TRBD2
TGTGCCAGCAGTGAGCGGGGGTTCGTAGATACGCAGTATTTT
CASSERGFVDTQYF
>TRBJ2-6|few|TRBV2|-
TGTGCCAGCAGTGAACTCGGGGTTGGGGCCAACGTCCTGACTTTC
CASSELGVGANVLTF
>TRBJ2-5|few|TRBV19|-
TGTGCCAGTAGTGTAAGGGCCCAAGAGACCCAGTACTTC
CASSVRAQETQYF
>TRBJ2-1|few|TRBV7-2|TRBD2
TGTGCCAGCAGCTTAGCGCTAGCGGGAAGCTGGTGGAGTGAGCAGTTCTTC
CASSLALAGSWWSEQFF
>TRBJ2-5|-|TRBV7-6|-
TGTGCCAGCAGCGACGGGCCGACAGTGCAAGAGACCCAGTACTTC
CASSDGPTVQETQYF
>TRBJ2-7|few|TRBV7-9|TRBD2
TGTGCCAGCAGCTTAGGCGGGGGAATCTCCTACGAGCAGTACTTC
CASSLGGGISYEQYF
>TRBJ2-3|-|TRBV20-1|TRBD2
TGCAGTGCTAGAGATTTCCTAGCGGGGGTCACAGATACGCAGTATTTT
CSARDFLAGVTDTQYF
>TRBJ2-1|-|TRBV12-3/TRBV12-4|TRBD2
TGTGCCAGCAGTTTTGGAGCGGGGGGGTACAATGAGCAGTTCTTC
CASSFGAGGYNEQFF
>TRBJ2-3|few|TRBV6-4|-
TGTGCCAGCAGTGACGGGGGGACCCGTGGAGATACGCAGTATTTT
CASSDGGTRGDTQYF
>TRBJ1-1|-|TRBV12-5|-
TGTGCTAGTGGTTTTTTTCGAAGAAATCCGAAACAGGTGCTGAACACTGAAGCTTTCTTT
CASGFFRRNPKQVLNTEAFF
>TRBJ2-2|many|TRBV12-3/TRBV12-4|-
TGTGCCAGCTCGAGTACCACCGGGGAGCTGTTTTTT
CASSSTTGELFF
>TRBJ2-3|-|TRBV20-1|-
TGCAGTGCCGGGCGAGATACGCAGTATTTT
CSAGRDTQYF
>TRBJ2-7|few|TRBV20-1|-
TGCAGTGCTAGAGATCCCCTGGACTCGAGGCCCTACGAGCAGTACTTC
CSARDPLDSRPYEQYF
>TRBJ1-4|-|TRBV7-9|TRBD1
TGTGCCAGCAGGCCGGGACAGGGGGAAAAACTGTTTTTT
CASRPGQGEKLFF
>TRBJ1-5|-|TRBV28|-
TGTGCCAGCAGACCTCCTTATAGCAATCAGCCCCAGCATTTT
CASRPPYSNQPQHF
>TRBJ2-7|-|TRBV12-3/TRBV12-4|-
TGTGCCAGCAGTGAGGAGCAGTACTTC
CASSEEQYF
>TRBJ2-3|-|TRBV11-2|-
TGTGCCAGCTCTCCCTGGGGTGGGGAGGATATGGATACGCAGTATTTT
CASSPWGGEDMDTQYF
>TRBJ1-2|-|TRBV12-3/TRBV12-4|-
TGTGCCAGCAGTTTTTGGGCAGGGGCTAACTATGGCTACACCTTC
CASSFWAGANYGYTF
>TRBJ2-7|once|TRBV4-1|-
TGCGCCAGCAGCCCACAACACACATCAGGGGCGAGGGAGCAGTACTTC
CASSPQHTSGAREQYF
>TRBJ2-7|-|TRBV9|-
TGTGCCAGCAGCGTTTCCTGGGGCGGCGAGCAGTACTTC
CASSVSWGGEQYF
>TRBJ2-3|-|TRBV21-1|-
TGTGCCAGCAGCAAAGCGGATACGCAGTATTTT
CASSKADTQYF
>TRBJ1-2|few|TRBV9|TRBD1
TGTGCCAGCAGCTTGATCCCCTGGGACAGATACACCTTC
CASSLIPWDRYTF
>TRBJ2-5|few|TRBV2|-
TGTGCCAGCAGGGGAGGCACCTTGGAACAAGAGACCCAGTACTTC
CASRGGTLEQETQYF
>TRBJ2-3|many|TRBV12-3/TRBV12-4|TRBD2
TGTGCCAGCAGTTTAGCACCTAGCGGGGGGAACACAGATACGCAGTATTTT
CASSLAPSGGNTDTQYF
>TRBJ2-1|-|TRBV24-1|-
TGTGCCACCACGGCTAGCGCCTACAATGAGCAGTTCTTC
CATTASAYNEQFF
>TRBJ2-1|few|TRBV7-2|TRBD2
TGTGCCAGCAGCTTAGGTGGCGGGGGGGCCTACAATGAGCAGTTCTTC
CASSLGGGGAYNEQFF
>TRBJ1-6|few|TRBV7-2|TRBD1
TGTGCCAGCAGCTTAGAGGCGGGACAGAATTCACCCCTCCACTTT
CASSLEAGQNSPLHF
>TRBJ2-6|-|TRBV9|-
TGTGCCAGCAGTTCCTATGGGGCCAACGTCCTGACTTTC
CASSSYGANVLTF
>TRBJ2-3|-|TRBV24-1|-
TGTGCCACCAGTGATTTGTGGGAAGGGAGGCAGTATTTT
CATSDLWEGRQYF
>TRBJ2-7|few|TRBV29-1|-
TGCAGCGTTGACCGGGACACCGATTCCTACGAGCAGTACTTC
CSVDRDTDSYEQYF
>TRBJ2-7|-|TRBV27|-
TGTGCCAGCAGCACCCCTGGGGAGCAGTACTTC
CASSTPGEQYF
>TRBJ2-7|-|TRBV30|TRBD1
TGTGCCGCGACCGGGACAGCAGCCTACGAGCAGTACTTC
CAATGTAAYEQYF
>TRBJ1-2|few|TRBV25-1|-
TGTGCCAGCGAGTACTATGGCTACACCTTC
CASEYYGYTF
>TRBJ2-2|-|TRBV12-3/TRBV12-4|-
TGTGCCGGGGGGGCCTCCGGGGAGCTGTTTTTT
CAGGASGELFF
>TRBJ2-5|few|TRBV12-3/TRBV12-4|-
TGTGCCAGCAGTTTTGGGGGGTACCAAGAGACCCAGTACTTC
CASSFGGYQETQYF
>TRBJ1-2|once|TRBV28|-
TGTGCCAGCGGTTTCCTCTATGGCTACACCTTC
CASGFLYGYTF
>TRBJ1-1|-|TRBV20-1|-
TGCAGTGCTTTAAGTTTGAACACTGAAGCTTTCTTT
CSALSLNTEAFF
>TRBJ2-2|-|TRBV10-2|-
TGCGCCAGCAATCCAGGGGAGGCCGGGGAGCTGTTTTTT
CASNPGEAGELFF
>TRBJ2-7|few|TRBV13|-
TGTGCCAGCAGCCCTGTCCCACGGGGGGCCAGGGCCTACGAGCAGTACTTC
CASSPVPRGARAYEQYF
>TRBJ2-1|-|TRBV6-5|-
TGTGCCAGCAGTTACTCGGCCGGTTTGCGGGGGACATTGTCTGAGCAGTTCTTC
CASSYSAGLRGTLSEQFF
>TRBJ1-1|-|TRBV10-2|TRBD1
TGCGCCAGCAGTTATGGGGACAGGGGGAACACTGAAGCTTTCTTT
CASSYGDRGNTEAFF
>TRBJ2-1|few|TRBV5-5|-
TGTGCCAGCAGCTTGCGGGGCCTAAGGGATGAGCAGTTCTTC
CASSLRGLRDEQFF